In this sample, the clone carrying this TCR beta chain turned up once. This sample is drawn from a study of shared T cell receptors in the human thymus. The CDR3 consists of 13 residues. CDR1 and CDR2 (germline): MGHRA, YSYEKL. V was clipped by 3 bases and J by 7 bases; unmatched bases: 4. Measured with immunoSEQ multiplex PCR; TCRdb has only the in-frame clones, and not every one. The sample records some 700,000 clones, 88% being singletons. This sample also appeared in a second study, on human thymus T cells. That work adds: It was healthy Finnish infants having corrective surgery for congenital heart defects who were the donors. Resections from corrective heart surgery provided thymus tissue. Use of V and J genes seemed skewed within the thymic and blood repertoires. Thymic TCR repertoires of unrelated people reportedly overlapped highly.

The clonotype comes from a boy younger than two with a congenital heart defect. The sample taken for sequencing was thymocytes. The V gene is TRBV4-1, the J gene TRBJ2-3; 7 nucleotides match TRBD2. The CDR3 sequence: CASSQGRGYTQYF. The CDR3 DNA sequence: TGCGCCAGCAGCCAGGGGAGGGGTTATACGCAGTATTTT.